One sample yielded the 5 T cell receptor beta chains listed below, sequenced in a study of beta chain features in type 1 diabetes. General study results and limits: Shorter TCRB CDR3s, moderately but significantly so, were found in Type 1 diabetes patients in all four CD4+ subsets.

The study reverse transcribed the entire isolated RNA, so it sequenced expressed TCRB transcripts. Sequenced by immunoSEQ multiplex PCR; TCRdb stores in-frame clones only, minus some. The data show some 280,000 clones, approximately 15% seen once. These receptors have no identified antigens. Material: naive CD4+ T cells from blood. These receptor sequences come from a man aged 30 to 39 with type 1 diabetes.

J is TRBJ2-3 and V is TRBV28; D ambiguous. The CDR3 runs to 13 residues. Trimming shortened V by 6 bases and J by 1 base, and 8 bases separated the two germline ends. Per the germline V gene, CDR1 is MDHEN and CDR2 is SYDVKM. CDR3 sequence reads: CASSTSGTDTQYF. Written as DNA, the CDR3 is TGTGCCAGCAGCACAAGTGGCACAGATACGCAGTATTTT.

The chain combines TRBV28 with TRBJ2-7; D unresolved. Trimming cost V 5 bases and J 4 bases, with 6 bases left between them. This CDR3 is 11 amino acids long. CDR1 and CDR2 (germline): MDHEN, SYDVKM. CDR3 nucleotide sequence: TGTGCCAGCAGTCCCCAGTACGAGCAGTACTTC. It translates to CASSPQYEQYF.

V gene TRBV19 combines with J gene TRBJ2-1; the match to TRBD2 covers 10 bases. The CDR3 is 15 residues long. CDR1 and CDR2 (germline): LNHDA, SQIVND (reference sequence). Losses at the gene ends were 6 bases for V and 7 bases for J; bases not matched to a gene: 9. The CDR3, as DNA: TGTGCCAGTAGACAGCGGGAGGGCCTTGGGAATGAGCAGTTCTTC. This translates into CASRQREGLGNEQFF.

This clone was counted a few times. The chain couples TRBV25-1 to TRBJ2-7; 10 nucleotides line up with TRBD1. Germline V CDR1 and CDR2: MGHDK, SYGVNS. The CDR3 is 15 amino acids. The junction had 9 bases not matched to a gene; V was cut back by 8 bases and J by 2 bases. This CDR3 is CASGIGQGVTYEQYF. The CDR3, as DNA: TGTGCCAGCGGGATCGGACAGGGGGTAACCTACGAGCAGTACTTC.

This chain uses TRBV21-1 with TRBJ2-7; TRBD1, the D gene given by the table, was not confirmed from the DNA. TRBV21-1 is marked as a pseudogene. The CDR3 spans 15 residues. CDR3 DNA: TGTGCCAGCAGCCGAGGGGACAGGAGAACCTACGAGCAGTACTTC. Its translation: CASSRGDRRTYEQYF.